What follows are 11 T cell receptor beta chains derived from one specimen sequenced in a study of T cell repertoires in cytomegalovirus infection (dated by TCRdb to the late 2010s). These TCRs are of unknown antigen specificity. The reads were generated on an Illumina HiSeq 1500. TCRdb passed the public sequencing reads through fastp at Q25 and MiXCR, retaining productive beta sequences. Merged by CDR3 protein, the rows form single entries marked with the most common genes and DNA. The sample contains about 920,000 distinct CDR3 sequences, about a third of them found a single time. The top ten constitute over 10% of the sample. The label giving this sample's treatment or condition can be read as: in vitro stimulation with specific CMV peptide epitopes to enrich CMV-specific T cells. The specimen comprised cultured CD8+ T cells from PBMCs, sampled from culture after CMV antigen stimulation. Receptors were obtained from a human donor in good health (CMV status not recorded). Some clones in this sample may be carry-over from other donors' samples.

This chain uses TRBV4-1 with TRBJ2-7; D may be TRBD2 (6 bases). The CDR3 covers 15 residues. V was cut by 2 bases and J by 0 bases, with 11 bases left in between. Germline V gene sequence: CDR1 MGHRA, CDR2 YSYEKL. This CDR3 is CASSQTVDYSYEQYF. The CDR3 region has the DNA TGCGCCAGCAGCCAAACCGTGGACTACTCCTACGAGCAGTACTTC.

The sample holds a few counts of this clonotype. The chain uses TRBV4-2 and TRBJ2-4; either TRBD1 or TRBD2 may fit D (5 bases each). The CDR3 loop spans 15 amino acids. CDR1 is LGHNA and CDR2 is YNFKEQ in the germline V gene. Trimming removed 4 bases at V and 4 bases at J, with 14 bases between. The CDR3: CASSPLRGDKNIQYF. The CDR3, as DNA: TGTGCCAGCAGCCCTCTGAGGGGCGATAAAAACATTCAGTACTTC.

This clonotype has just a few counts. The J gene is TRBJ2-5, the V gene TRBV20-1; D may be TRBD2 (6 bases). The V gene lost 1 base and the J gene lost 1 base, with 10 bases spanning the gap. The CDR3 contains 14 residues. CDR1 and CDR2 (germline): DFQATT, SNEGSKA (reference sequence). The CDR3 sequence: CSARGGRTQETQYF. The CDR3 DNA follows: TGCAGTGCTAGAGGGGGGAGGACCCAAGAGACCCAGTACTTC.

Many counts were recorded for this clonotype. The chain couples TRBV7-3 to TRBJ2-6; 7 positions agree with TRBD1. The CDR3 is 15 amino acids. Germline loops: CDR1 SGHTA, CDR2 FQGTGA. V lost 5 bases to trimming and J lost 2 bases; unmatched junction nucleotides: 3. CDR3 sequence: CASSKTGTGANVLTF. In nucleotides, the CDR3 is TGTGCCAGCAGCAAGACAGGGACTGGGGCCAACGTCCTGACTTTC. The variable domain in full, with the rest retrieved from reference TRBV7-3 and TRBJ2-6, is GAGVSQTPSNKVTEKGKYVELRCDPISGHTALYWYRQSLGQGPEFLIYFQGTGAADDSGLPNDRFFAVRPEGSVSTLKIQRTERGDSAVYLCASSKTGTGANVLTFGAGSRLTVL.

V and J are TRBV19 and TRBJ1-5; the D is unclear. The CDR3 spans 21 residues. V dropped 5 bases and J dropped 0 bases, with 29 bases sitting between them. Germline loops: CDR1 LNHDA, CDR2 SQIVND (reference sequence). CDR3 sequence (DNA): TGTGCCAGTAGTTCCCCCCGGCGAAGCGAGGGAGCCTTACTTAGCAATCAGCCCCAGCATTTT. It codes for CASSSPRRSEGALLSNQPQHF.

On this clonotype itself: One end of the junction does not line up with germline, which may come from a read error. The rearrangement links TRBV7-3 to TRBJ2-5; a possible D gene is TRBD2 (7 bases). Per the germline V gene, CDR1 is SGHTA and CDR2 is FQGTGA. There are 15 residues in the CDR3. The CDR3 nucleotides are TGTGCCAGCAACTTAAGTGGGGGGGCCGGAGAGACCCAGTACTTC. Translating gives CASNLSGGAGETQYF.

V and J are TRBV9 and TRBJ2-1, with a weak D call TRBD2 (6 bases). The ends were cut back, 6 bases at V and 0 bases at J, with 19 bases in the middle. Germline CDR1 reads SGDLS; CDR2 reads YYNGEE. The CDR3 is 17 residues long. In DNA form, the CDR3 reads TGTGCCAGCACCTTTAGTGGGGGGAGCAGCTCCTACAATGAGCAGTTCTTC. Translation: CASTFSGGSSSYNEQFF.

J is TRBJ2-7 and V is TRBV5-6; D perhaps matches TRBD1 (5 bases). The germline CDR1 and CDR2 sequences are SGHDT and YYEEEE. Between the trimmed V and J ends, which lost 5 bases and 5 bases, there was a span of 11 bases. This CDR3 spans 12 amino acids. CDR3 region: CASSDSPHEQYF. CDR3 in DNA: TGTGCCAGCAGTGACAGCCCACACGAGCAGTACTTC.

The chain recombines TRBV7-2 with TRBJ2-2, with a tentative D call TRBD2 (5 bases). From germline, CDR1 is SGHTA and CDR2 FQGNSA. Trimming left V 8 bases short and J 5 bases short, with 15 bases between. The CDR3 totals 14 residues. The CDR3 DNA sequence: TGTGCCAGCTTCACGGGGAAAAAGACCGGGGAGCTGTTTTTT. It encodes CASFTGKKTGELFF.

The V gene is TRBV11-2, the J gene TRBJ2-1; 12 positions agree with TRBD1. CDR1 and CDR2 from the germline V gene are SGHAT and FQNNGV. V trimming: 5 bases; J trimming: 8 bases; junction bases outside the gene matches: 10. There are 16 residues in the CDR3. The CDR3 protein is CASSTPGTGGPHEQFF. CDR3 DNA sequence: TGTGCCAGCAGCACCCCCGGGACAGGGGGCCCCCATGAGCAGTTCTTC.

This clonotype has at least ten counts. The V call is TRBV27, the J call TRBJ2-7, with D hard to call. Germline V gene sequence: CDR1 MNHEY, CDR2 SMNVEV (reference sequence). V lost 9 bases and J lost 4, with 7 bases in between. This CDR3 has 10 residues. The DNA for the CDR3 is TGTGCCAGTTCCAATTACGAGCAGTACTTC. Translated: CASSNYEQYF.